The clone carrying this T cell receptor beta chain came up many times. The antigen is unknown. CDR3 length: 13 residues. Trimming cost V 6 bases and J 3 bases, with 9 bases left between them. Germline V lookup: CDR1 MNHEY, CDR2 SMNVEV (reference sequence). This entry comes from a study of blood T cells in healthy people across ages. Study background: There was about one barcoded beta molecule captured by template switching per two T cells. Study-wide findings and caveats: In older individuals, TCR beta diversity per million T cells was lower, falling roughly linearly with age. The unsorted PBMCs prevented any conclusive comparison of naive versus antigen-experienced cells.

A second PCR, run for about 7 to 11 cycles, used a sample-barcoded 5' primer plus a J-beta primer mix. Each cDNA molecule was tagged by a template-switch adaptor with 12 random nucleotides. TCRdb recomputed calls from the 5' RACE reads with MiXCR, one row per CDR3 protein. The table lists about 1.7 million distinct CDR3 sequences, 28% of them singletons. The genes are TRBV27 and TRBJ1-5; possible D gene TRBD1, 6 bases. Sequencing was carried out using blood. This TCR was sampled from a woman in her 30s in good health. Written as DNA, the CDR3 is TGTGCCAGCAGGAGGGGGACCAATCAGCCCCAGCATTTT. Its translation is CASRRGTNQPQHF.